This T cell receptor beta chain was recorded in a study of vaccination effects on CD4 cells after COVID-19. Across the whole study: ViraFEST used viral peptide pools to expand antigen-specific CD4+ T cells before sequencing. Every well got over 1.5 million PBMC, which were grown with 8.5 to 10 IU/ml IL-2 and around 10 ug/ml peptides.

Following 10 days of culture, CD4+ T cells were isolated. For this clone: No antigen is known for it.

Sequencing was performed with immunoSEQ multiplex PCR; in TCRdb, only in-frame clones are kept and a portion is missing. Here the sample spans around 40,000 clones, approximately 67% being singletons. The CDR3 runs to 16 residues. V was cut by 0 bases and J by 2 bases, with 12 bases left in between. Per germline, CDR1 SGHRS and CDR2 YFSETQ. This clonotype originated in a human donor who received a COVID-19 vaccine. The V gene is TRBV5-1, the J gene TRBJ1-3; maybe TRBD1 (6 bases). This material consisted of CD4+ T cells from PBMCs cultured without peptide, taken before COVID-19 vaccination. The CDR3 sequence: CASSLEAGEPGNTIYF. The CDR3 bases are TGCGCCAGCAGCTTGGAGGCAGGGGAACCTGGAAACACCATATATTTT.